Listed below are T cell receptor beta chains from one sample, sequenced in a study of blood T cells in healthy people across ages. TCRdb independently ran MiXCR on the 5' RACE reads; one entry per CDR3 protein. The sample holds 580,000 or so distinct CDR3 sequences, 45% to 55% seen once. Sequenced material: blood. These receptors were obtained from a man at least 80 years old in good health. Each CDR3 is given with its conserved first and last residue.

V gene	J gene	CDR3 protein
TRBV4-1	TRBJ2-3	CASSQDTNTDTQYF
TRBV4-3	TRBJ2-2	CASSQAYRGAGTGELFF
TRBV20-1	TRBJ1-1	CSVMRGPNTEAFF
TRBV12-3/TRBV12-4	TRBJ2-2	CASSFGGTGELFF
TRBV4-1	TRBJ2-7	CASSQAPRGRSYEQYF
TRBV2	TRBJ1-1	CASSLDQFFGTEAFF
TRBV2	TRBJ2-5	CASILAGTYNEQYF
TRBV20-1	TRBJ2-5	CSARPPGRGIQETQYF
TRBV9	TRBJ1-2	CASSLAWGQEVYTF
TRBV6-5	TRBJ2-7	CASSYSEGPYEQYF